This TCR beta chain was sequenced in a study of technical replicates of blood from several donors. Repertoires were generated with immunoSEQ multiplex PCR, while TCRdb's copy carries only in-frame clones and drops some. The profile shows over 75,000 clones, 97% of them singletons. V was trimmed by 1 base and J by 2 bases, leaving 6 bases between them. Germline V gives CDR1 SGHNT, CDR2 YENEEA. The CDR3 contains 15 residues. The origin of this receptor is a human donor in good health. The specimen was T cells isolated from PBMCs. The V gene is TRBV11-3, the J gene TRBJ2-6; D unclear. The CDR3 region is CASSLGGTGANVLTF. The CDR3 nucleotides read TGTGCCAGCAGCTTAGGAGGAACTGGGGCCAACGTCCTGACTTTC.